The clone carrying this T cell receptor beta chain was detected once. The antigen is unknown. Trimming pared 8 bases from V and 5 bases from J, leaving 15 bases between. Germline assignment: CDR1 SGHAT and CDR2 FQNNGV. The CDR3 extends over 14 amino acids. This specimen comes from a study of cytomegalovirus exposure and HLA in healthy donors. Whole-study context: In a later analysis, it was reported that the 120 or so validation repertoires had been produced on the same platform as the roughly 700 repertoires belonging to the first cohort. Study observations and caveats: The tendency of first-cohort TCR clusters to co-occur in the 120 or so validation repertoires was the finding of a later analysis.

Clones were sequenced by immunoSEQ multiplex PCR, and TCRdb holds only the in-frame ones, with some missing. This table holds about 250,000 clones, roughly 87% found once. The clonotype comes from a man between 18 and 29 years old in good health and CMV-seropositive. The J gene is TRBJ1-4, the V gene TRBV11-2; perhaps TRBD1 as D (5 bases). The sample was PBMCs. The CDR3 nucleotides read TGTGCCAGCGCTAGGGCCGAGGGGAATGAAAAACTGTTTTTT. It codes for CASARAEGNEKLFF.